Following are 21 T cell receptor beta chains from one sample sequenced in a study of shared clonotypes between healthy human individuals. Some clones are missing from TCRdb's copy, which holds only in-frame ones; the method was immunoSEQ multiplex PCR. The table lists 2 million to 2.5 million clones, around 92% of them singletons. Sequencing input: naive CD4+ T cells from PBMCs. Subset noted: CD45RA+ positively selected. These receptors were obtained from a man in his late teens or twenties in good health. Some clones in this sample may be carry-over from other donors' samples.

Comment on this clone: The same CDR3 arises from other DNA sequences in this sample as well. V usage is TRBV14 and J usage is TRBJ2-5, with 7 bases lining up with TRBD1. This CDR3 has 16 amino acids. Germline V lookup: CDR1 SGHDN, CDR2 FVKESK. The trim removed 1 base at V and 5 bases at J, leaving 10 bases unmatched. The chain's CDR3 is CASSQVRAGGRETQYF. The CDR3 DNA reads TGTGCCAGCAGCCAAGTGAGGGCAGGGGGACGGGAGACCCAGTACTTC.

V is TRBV7-2 and J is TRBJ1-5; 7 bases are a match to TRBD1. Germline V gene data show CDR1 as SGHTA and CDR2 as FQGNSA. The CDR3 has 14 amino acids. J gave up 7 bases and V 4 bases, and 7 bases lay outside the gene matches. The CDR3 nucleotides read TGTGCCAGCAGCTCCCAAACAGGGGACCAGCCCCAGCATTTT. Protein product: CASSSQTGDQPQHF.

V gene TRBV18 combines with J gene TRBJ2-5; D ambiguous. This CDR3 has 15 residues. Germline V gene lookup returns CDR1 KGHSH and CDR2 LQKENI. V shed 3 bases and J shed 1 base, with 12 bases lying between them. This chain's CDR3 is CASSPGGAPQETQYF. DNA for the CDR3: TGTGCCAGCTCACCCGGCGGTGCCCCCCAAGAGACCCAGTACTTC.

CDR3 DNA: TGTGCCAGCAGGGATAACTCCTACAATGAGCAGTTCTTC. Protein product: CASRDNSYNEQFF. J is TRBJ2-1 and V is TRBV6-4; no clear D gene. V lost 6 bases and J lost 0, with 6 bases in between. Germline values: CDR1 MRHNA, CDR2 SNTAGT. CDR3 size: 13 residues.

The V gene is TRBV9, the J gene TRBJ2-5, with 11 nucleotides matching TRBD2. The CDR3 length is 15 residues. The V gene end was trimmed by 7 bases and the J gene end by 2 bases; junction bases not matched to a gene: 7. Germline V gene sequence: CDR1 SGDLS, CDR2 YYNGEE. CDR3 in DNA: TGTGCCAGCGGACTAGCGGGCATACAACAAGAGACCCAGTACTTC. Its translation is CASGLAGIQQETQYF.

This sequence joins TRBV5-1 and TRBJ2-5, with 10 bases lining up with TRBD2. Trimming removed 4 bases from V and 5 bases from J; junction bases left unmatched: 8. Germline-derived CDR1 and CDR2 are SGHRS and YFSETQ. The CDR3 consists of 15 residues. The CDR3 reads CASSRASGSWETQYF. The CDR3 nucleotides read TGCGCCAGCAGCAGGGCTAGCGGGAGTTGGGAGACCCAGTACTTC.

The rearrangement uses TRBV6-7 and TRBJ2-2; 11 nucleotides line up with TRBD2. TRBV6-7 carries the ORF label, with uncertain function. The V gene end was trimmed by 5 bases and the J gene end by 6 bases; junction bases not matched to a gene: 17. This CDR3 is built from 19 residues. The chain's CDR3 is CASSTWGTSGPDRAGELFF. The CDR3 region has the DNA TGTGCCAGCAGTACCTGGGGGACTAGCGGACCCGACCGGGCCGGGGAGCTGTTTTTT.

The rearrangement uses TRBV11-2 and TRBJ2-1; no clear D. In germline, CDR1 is SGHAT, CDR2 FQNNGV. The CDR3 extends over 15 amino acids. The V and J ends lost 4 bases and 0 bases respectively, with 10 bases between them. CDR3 sequence reads: CASSSILSSYNEQFF. The DNA for the CDR3 is TGTGCCAGCAGCTCTATTTTGAGCTCCTACAATGAGCAGTTCTTC.

The chain has TRBV7-2 and TRBJ2-7, with 7 bases matching TRBD1. Trimming cost V 3 bases and J 7 bases; bases outside gene matches: 9. The CDR3 covers 14 residues. Germline CDR1 and CDR2: SGHTA and FQGNSA. The CDR3 DNA reads as TGTGCCAGCAGCTTTTACCGGGACAGCTCTGAGCAGTACTTC. This gives the protein CASSFYRDSSEQYF.

A word on this clone: In the same sample, other DNA sequences code for this CDR3. The J gene is TRBJ2-7, the V gene TRBV4-1; 8 nucleotides agree with TRBD2. The CDR3 is 14 residues long. V trimming: 6 bases; J trimming: 0 bases; junction bases outside the gene matches: 4. CDR1 and CDR2 from the germline V gene are MGHRA and YSYEKL. The CDR3 spells CASRPSGSSYEQYF. CDR3 bases: TGCGCCAGCAGACCCAGCGGGAGCTCCTACGAGCAGTACTTC.

V is TRBV2 and J is TRBJ1-5; D is perhaps TRBD1 (6 bases). The CDR3 has 13 residues. The V end was cut by 5 bases, the J end by 3 bases, with 8 bases between. The germline V gene has CDR1 SNHLY and CDR2 FYNNEI. This CDR3 is CASSRDNNQPQHF. CDR3 DNA sequence: TGTGCCAGCAGTAGGGACAACAATCAGCCCCAGCATTTT.

This clone was picked up a small number of times. The same CDR3 arises from other DNA sequences in this sample as well. The J gene is TRBJ2-2, the V gene TRBV7-2, with 8 positions matching TRBD2. Germline loops: CDR1 SGHTA, CDR2 FQGNSA. CDR3 length equals 14 residues. Trimming took 5 bases from V and 4 from J; bases not matched to a gene: 3. CDR3 protein: CASSPGGLTGELFF. The CDR3 DNA follows: TGTGCCAGCAGCCCGGGAGGGCTCACCGGGGAGCTGTTTTTT.

The chain couples TRBV29-1 to TRBJ2-1; tentative D call: TRBD2 (6 bases). Germline CDR1 SQVTM, CDR2 ANQGSEA. Deletions cut 5 bases from V and 8 bases from J, with 13 bases between. The CDR3 totals 12 residues. The CDR3 region is CSVSGGGDEQFF. CDR3 sequence (DNA): TGCAGCGTTTCGGGTGGAGGGGATGAGCAGTTCTTC.

This sequence joins TRBV7-9 and TRBJ2-2; 8 bases agree with TRBD1. V was pared by 7 bases and J by 3 bases, with 13 bases of the junction left unmatched. The germline V gene encodes CDR1 SEHNR and CDR2 FQNEAQ (reference sequence). The CDR3 extends over 17 amino acids. This CDR3 reads CASTPWDRSYDTGELFF. The CDR3 DNA reads TGTGCCAGCACCCCCTGGGACAGGTCCTATGACACCGGGGAGCTGTTTTTT.

This clone has a single count. The chain uses TRBV11-2 and TRBJ2-5, with a possible D match to TRBD1 (5 bases). V was cut by 5 bases and J by 4 bases, with 11 bases left in between. The CDR3 totals 13 residues. Per the germline V gene, CDR1 is SGHAT and CDR2 is FQNNGV. Here the CDR3 DNA reads TGTGCCAGCAGCGTCAGGGTTCCAGAGACCCAGTACTTC. Translation: CASSVRVPETQYF.

The chain joins TRBV6-5 to TRBJ1-1; no reliable D call. CDR3 length: 15 amino acids. CDR1 and CDR2 (germline): MNHEY, SVGAGI. V dropped 2 bases and J dropped 4 bases, with 14 bases sitting between them. DNA for the CDR3: TGTGCCAGCAGTTACGGAACGATAGGGAGCACTGAAGCTTTCTTT. Translating it yields CASSYGTIGSTEAFF.

Concerning this clone: Within the sample, other DNA sequences also encode this same CDR3. CDR3 nucleotides: TGTGCCAGCAGTTCATCGAACACCGGGGAGCTGTTTTTT. This encodes CASSSSNTGELFF. This rearrangement joins TRBV27 to TRBJ2-2; D unresolved. V gave up 4 bases and J gave up 0 bases, with 3 bases separating them. Looked up from germline, CDR1 is MNHEY and CDR2 is SMNVEV (reference sequence). There are 13 residues in the CDR3.

The chain links TRBV2 to TRBJ2-1; maybe TRBD1 (6 bases). Trimming pared 6 bases from V and 10 bases from J, leaving 7 bases between. The germline CDR1 and CDR2 sequences are SNHLY and FYNNEI. The CDR3 has 10 amino acids. The CDR3 sequence is CASRTGEQFF. The CDR3 DNA sequence: TGTGCCAGCAGAACAGGGGAGCAGTTCTTC. The full variable domain, with the rest looked up from reference TRBV2 and TRBJ2-1, is EPEVTQTPSHQVTQMGQEVILRCVPISNHLYFYWYRQILGQKVEFLVSFYNNEISEKSEIFDDQFSVERPDGSNFTLKIRSTKLEDSAMYFCASRTGEQFFGPGTRLTVL.

The chain employs TRBV7-9 and TRBJ2-1; D may be TRBD1 (6 bases). In germline, CDR1 is SEHNR, CDR2 FQNEAQ (reference sequence). V was clipped by 5 bases and J by 9 bases, with 20 bases between them. This CDR3 comprises 15 residues. The chain's CDR3 is CASSNNPGVGAEQFF. DNA for the CDR3: TGTGCCAGCAGCAATAACCCAGGGGTGGGGGCTGAGCAGTTCTTC.

V and J are TRBV7-2 and TRBJ2-1; 8 bases line up with TRBD2. The trim removed 3 bases at V and 0 bases at J, leaving 4 bases unmatched. CDR3 length: 16 amino acids. CDR1 and CDR2 (germline): SGHTA, FQGNSA. The chain's CDR3 is CASSFGGGSSYNEQFF. CDR3 nucleotide sequence: TGTGCCAGCAGCTTCGGCGGGGGGAGCTCCTACAATGAGCAGTTCTTC.

Comments on this clone: Because the CDR3's place on the DNA is in doubt, the DNA is left out and the CDR3 is given as listed by TCRdb. The chain's CDR3 is CAIFGPAKNIQYF. The chain carries TRBV6-1 and TRBJ2-4. The CDR3 is 13 amino acids in total, end residues counted. CDR1 is MNHNS and CDR2 is SASEGT in the germline V gene.